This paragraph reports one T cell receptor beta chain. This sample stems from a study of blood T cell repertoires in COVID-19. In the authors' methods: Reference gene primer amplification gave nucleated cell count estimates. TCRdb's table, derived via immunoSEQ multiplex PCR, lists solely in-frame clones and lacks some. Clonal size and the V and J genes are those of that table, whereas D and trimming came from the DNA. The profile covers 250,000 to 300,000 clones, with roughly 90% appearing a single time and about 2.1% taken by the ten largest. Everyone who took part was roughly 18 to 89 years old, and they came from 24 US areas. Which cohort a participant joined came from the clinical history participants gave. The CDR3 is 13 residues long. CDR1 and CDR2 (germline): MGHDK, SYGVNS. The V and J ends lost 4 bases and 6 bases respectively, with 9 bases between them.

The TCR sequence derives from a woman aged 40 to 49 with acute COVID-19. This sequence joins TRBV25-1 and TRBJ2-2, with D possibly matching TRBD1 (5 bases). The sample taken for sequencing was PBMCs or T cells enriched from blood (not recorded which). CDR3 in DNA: TGTGCCAGCAGTGCCAGGGAATCCGGGGAGCTGTTTTTT. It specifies CASSARESGELFF.